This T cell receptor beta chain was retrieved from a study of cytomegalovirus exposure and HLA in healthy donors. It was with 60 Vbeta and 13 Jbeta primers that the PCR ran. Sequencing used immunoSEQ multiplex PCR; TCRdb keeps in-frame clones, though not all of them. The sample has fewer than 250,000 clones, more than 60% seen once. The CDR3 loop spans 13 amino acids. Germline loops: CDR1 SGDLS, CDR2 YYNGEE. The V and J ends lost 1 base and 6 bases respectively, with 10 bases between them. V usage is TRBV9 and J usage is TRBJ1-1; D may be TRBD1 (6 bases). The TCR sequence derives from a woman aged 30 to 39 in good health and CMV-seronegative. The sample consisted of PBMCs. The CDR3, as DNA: TGTGCCAGCAGCGTATCACAGGGCTCTGAAGCTTTCTTT. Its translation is CASSVSQGSEAFF.